A single sample is the source of the 3 T cell receptor beta chains below, sequenced in a study of radiation and T cells in renal cell carcinoma. As to time point: baseline pretreatment blood. Treatment indicated: 15 Gy SBRT to primary tumor, nephrectomy 4 weeks later. Clones were read by immunoSEQ multiplex PCR, and TCRdb kept only the in-frame ones, dropping some. This table holds roughly 130,000 clones, 88% found once. This sample comprised blood, obtained from a patient whose treatment included radiotherapy and nephrectomy. The receptors shown here come from a woman between 45 and 60 years old with renal cell carcinoma.

The V call is TRBV6-1, the J call TRBJ2-4; D is unclear. Trimming took off 7 bases at V and 0 bases at J, with 13 bases between the two ends. This CDR3 contains 15 residues. The V gene's germline CDR1 is MNHNS and CDR2 SASEGT. CDR3 loop: CASTNNGIAKNIQYF. CDR3 sequence (DNA): TGTGCCAGCACGAATAACGGAATAGCCAAAAACATTCAGTACTTC.

V is TRBV7-2 and J is TRBJ1-1; TRBD1 agrees at 8 bases. Germline V gene sequence: CDR1 SGHTA, CDR2 FQGNSA. V shed 5 bases, J shed 6 bases, and the junction held 20 bases outside the gene matches. This CDR3 has 18 residues. CDR3 nucleotides: TGTGCCAGCAGCCGCGGCAGGGGTGGCGGCGGACAGGGCCCTGAAGCTTTCTTT. Translated, it gives CASSRGRGGGGQGPEAFF.

The chain employs TRBV7-9 and TRBJ1-1; a weak D match, TRBD1 (5 bases). Trimming stripped 5 bases from V and 0 bases from J, with 13 bases between. Per the germline V gene, CDR1 is SEHNR and CDR2 is FQNEAQ (reference sequence). This CDR3 contains 15 residues. CDR3 in amino acids: CASSPRQTLNTEAFF. In DNA form, the CDR3 reads TGTGCCAGCAGCCCCCGACAGACCCTGAACACTGAAGCTTTCTTT.